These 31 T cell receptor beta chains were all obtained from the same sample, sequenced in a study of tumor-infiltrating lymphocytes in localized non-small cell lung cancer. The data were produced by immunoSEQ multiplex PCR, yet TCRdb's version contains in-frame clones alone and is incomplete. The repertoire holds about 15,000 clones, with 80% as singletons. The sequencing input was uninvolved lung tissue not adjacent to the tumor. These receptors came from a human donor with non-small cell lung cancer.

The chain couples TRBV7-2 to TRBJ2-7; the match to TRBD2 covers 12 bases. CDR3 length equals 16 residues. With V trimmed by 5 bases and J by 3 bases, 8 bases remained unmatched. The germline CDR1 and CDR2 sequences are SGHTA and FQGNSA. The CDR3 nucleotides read TGTGCCAGCAGCCCATCTAGCGGGAGGGCAGGCTACGAGCAGTACTTC. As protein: CASSPSSGRAGYEQYF.

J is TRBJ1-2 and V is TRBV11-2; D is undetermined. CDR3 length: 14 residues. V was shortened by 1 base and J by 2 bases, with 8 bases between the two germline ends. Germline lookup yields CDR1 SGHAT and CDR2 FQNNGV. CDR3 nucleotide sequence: TGTGCCAGCAGCTTAGTAGGGTTGAACTATGGCTACACCTTC. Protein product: CASSLVGLNYGYTF.

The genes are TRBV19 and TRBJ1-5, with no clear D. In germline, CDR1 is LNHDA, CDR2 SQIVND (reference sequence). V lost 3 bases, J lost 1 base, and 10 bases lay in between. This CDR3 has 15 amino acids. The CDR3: CASSIGQFSNQPQHF. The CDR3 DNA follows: TGTGCCAGTAGTATCGGTCAGTTCAGCAATCAGCCCCAGCATTTT.

The CDR3 nucleotides are TGTGCCAGCAGCCTAACCGCAGGGGTAGAGACCCAGTACTTC. Protein sequence: CASSLTAGVETQYF. The genes are TRBV7-9 and TRBJ2-5; TRBD1 might be the D (6 bases). V was shortened by 5 bases and J by 4 bases, with 14 bases between the two germline ends. Per germline, CDR1 SEHNR and CDR2 FQNEAQ (reference sequence). The CDR3 has 14 amino acids.

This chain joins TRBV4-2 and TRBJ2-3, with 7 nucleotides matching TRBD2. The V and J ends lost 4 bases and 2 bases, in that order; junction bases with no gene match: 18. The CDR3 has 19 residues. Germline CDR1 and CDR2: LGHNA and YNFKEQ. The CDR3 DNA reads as TGTGCCAGCAGCCCAACCCCCGGCGGTGGGAGGGATACCACAGATACGCAGTATTTT. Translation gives CASSPTPGGGRDTTDTQYF.

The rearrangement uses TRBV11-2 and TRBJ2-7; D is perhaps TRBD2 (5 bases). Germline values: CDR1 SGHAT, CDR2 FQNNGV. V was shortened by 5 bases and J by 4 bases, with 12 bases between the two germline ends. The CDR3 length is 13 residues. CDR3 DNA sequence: TGTGCCAGCAGCATACGGACTGGATACGAGCAGTACTTC. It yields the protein CASSIRTGYEQYF.

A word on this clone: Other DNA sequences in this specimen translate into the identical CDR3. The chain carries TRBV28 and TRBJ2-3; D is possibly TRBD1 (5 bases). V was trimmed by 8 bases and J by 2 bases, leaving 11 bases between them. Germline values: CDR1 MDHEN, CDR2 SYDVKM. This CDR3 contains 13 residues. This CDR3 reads CASRKGATDTQYF. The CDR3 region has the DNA TGTGCCAGCCGGAAAGGGGCCACAGATACGCAGTATTTT.

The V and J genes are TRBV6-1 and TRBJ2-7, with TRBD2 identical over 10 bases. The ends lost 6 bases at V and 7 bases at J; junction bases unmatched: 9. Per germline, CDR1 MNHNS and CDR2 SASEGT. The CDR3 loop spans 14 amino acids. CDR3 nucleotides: TGTGCCAGCAGACTAGCGGGAACTTCGAATGAGCAGTACTTC. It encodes CASRLAGTSNEQYF.

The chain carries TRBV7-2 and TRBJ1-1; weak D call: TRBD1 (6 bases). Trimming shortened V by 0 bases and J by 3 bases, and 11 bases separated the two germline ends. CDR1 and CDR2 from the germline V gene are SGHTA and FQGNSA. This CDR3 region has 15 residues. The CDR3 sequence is CASSLALGGYTEAFF. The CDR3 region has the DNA TGTGCCAGCAGCTTAGCGTTAGGGGGTTACACTGAAGCTTTCTTT.

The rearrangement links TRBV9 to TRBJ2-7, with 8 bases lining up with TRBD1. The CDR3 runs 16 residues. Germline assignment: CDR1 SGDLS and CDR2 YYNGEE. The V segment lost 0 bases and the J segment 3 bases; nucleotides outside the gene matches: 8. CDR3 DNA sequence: TGTGCCAGCAGCGTAGACAGTGGGACAGGTCACTACGAGCAGTACTTC. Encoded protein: CASSVDSGTGHYEQYF.

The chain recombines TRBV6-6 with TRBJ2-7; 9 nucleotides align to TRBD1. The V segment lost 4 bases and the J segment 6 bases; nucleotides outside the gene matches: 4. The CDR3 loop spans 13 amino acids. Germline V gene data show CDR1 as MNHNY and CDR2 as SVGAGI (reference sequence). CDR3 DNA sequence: TGTGCCAGCAGTTTGACAGGGGGAGGCGAGCAGTACTTC. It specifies CASSLTGGGEQYF.

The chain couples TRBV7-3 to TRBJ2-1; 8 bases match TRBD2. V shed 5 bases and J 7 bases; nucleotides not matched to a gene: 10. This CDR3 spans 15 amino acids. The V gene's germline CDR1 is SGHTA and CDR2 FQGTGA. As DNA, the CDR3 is TGTGCCAGCAGCCCCCGGGGGGGTACACCGAATGAGCAGTTCTTC. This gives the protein CASSPRGGTPNEQFF.

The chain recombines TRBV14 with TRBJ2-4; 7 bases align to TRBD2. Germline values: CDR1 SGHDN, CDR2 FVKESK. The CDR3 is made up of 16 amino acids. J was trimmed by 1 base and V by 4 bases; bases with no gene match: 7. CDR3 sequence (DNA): TGTGCCAGCAGCCGAGCGGGAACGGGGGCCAAAAACATTCAGTACTTC. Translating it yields CASSRAGTGAKNIQYF.

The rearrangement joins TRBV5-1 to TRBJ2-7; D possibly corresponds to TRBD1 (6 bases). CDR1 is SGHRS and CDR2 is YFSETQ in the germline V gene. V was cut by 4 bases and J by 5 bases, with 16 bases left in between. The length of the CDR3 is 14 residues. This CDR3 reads CASSLLMAGDEQYF. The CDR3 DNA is TGCGCCAGCAGCCTTCTCATGGCAGGGGACGAGCAGTACTTC.

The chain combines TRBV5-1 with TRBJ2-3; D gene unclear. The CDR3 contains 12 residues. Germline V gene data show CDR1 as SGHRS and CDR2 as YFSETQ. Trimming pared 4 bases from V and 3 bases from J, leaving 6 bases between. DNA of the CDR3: TGCGCCAGCAGCCAAAATACAGATACGCAGTATTTT. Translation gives CASSQNTDTQYF.

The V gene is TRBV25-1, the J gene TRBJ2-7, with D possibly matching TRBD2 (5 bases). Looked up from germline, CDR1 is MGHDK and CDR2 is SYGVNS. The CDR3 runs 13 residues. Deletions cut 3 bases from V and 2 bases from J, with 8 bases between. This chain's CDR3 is CASSDAGAYEQYF. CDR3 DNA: TGTGCCAGCAGTGATGCCGGGGCCTACGAGCAGTACTTC.

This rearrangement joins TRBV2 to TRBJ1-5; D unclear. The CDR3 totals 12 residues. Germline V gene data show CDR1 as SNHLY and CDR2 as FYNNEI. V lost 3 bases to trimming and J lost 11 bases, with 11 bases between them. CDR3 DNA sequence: TGTGCCAGCAGTGAGCCGCTGGAGGCCCAGCATTTT. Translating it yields CASSEPLEAQHF.

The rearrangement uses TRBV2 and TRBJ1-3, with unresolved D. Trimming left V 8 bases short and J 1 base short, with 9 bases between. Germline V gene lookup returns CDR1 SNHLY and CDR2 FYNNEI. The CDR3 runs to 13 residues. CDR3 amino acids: CASSRESGNTIYF. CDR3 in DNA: TGTGCCAGCTCACGGGAGTCTGGAAACACCATATATTTT.

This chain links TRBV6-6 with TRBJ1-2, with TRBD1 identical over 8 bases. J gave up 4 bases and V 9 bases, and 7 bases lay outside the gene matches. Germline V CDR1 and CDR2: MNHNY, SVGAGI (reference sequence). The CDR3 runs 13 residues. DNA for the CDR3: TGTGCCAGTAGACGGGGACAGGTCTATGGCTACACCTTC. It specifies CASRRGQVYGYTF.

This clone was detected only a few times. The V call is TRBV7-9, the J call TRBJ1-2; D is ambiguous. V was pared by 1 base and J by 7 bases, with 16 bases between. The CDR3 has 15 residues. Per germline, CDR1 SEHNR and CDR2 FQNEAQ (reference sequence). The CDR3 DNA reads TGTGCCAGCAGCTTAGGTTCGGGAGCTCAAGTTGGCTACACCTTC. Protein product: CASSLGSGAQVGYTF.

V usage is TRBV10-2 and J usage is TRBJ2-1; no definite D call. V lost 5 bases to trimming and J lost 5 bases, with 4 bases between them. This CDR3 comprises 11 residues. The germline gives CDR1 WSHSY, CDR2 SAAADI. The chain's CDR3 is CASSIHNEQFF. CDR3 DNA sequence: TGCGCCAGCAGTATACACAATGAGCAGTTCTTC.

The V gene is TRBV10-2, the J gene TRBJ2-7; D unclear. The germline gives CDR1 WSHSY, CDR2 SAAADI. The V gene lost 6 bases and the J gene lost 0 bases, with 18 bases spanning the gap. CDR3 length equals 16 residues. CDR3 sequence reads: CASRGITEPSSYEQYF. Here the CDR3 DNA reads TGCGCCAGCAGGGGGATTACGGAGCCGAGCTCCTACGAGCAGTACTTC.

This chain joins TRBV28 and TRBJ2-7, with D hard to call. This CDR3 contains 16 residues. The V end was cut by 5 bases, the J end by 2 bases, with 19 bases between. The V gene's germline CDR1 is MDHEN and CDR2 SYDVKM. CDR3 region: CASSVPSTTTPYEQYF. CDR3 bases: TGTGCCAGCAGTGTTCCCTCGACAACCACTCCCTACGAGCAGTACTTC.

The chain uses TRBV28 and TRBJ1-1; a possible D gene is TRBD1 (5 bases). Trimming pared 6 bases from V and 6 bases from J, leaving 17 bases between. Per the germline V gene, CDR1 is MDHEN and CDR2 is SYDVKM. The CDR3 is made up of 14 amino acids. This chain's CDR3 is CASSQSGGAPEAFF. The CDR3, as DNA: TGTGCCAGCAGCCAATCCGGAGGGGCCCCTGAAGCTTTCTTT.

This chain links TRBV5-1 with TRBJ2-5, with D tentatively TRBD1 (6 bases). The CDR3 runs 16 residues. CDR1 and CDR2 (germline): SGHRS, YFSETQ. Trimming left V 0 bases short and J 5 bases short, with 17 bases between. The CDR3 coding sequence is TGCGCCAGCAGCTTGGCCGGGACACCTGAGTACGAGACCCAGTACTTC. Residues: CASSLAGTPEYETQYF.

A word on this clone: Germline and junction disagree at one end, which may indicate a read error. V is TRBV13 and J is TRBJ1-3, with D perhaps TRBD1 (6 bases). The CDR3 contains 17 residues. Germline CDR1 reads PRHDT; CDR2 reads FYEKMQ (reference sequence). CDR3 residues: CASSLGTPGVGGNTIYF. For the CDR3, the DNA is TGTGCCAGCAGCCTAGGGACCCCAGGGGTAGGTGGAAACACCATATATTTT.

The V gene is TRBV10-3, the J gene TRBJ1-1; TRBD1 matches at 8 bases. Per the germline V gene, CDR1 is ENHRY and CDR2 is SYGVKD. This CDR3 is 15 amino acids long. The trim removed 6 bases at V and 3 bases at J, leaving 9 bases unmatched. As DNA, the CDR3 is TGTGCCATCAGGAGGACAGGGACCGTTGACACTGAAGCTTTCTTT. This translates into CAIRRTGTVDTEAFF.

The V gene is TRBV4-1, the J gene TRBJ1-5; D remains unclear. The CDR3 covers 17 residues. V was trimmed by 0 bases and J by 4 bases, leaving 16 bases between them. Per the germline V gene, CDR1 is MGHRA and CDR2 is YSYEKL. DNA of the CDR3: TGCGCCAGCAGCCAAGAGGGATGGAGAGGTTCAAATCAGCCCCAGCATTTT. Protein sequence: CASSQEGWRGSNQPQHF.

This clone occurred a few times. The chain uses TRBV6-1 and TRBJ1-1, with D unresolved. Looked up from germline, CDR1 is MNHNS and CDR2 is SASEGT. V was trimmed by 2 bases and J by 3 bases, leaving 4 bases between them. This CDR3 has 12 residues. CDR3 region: CASSERYTEAFF. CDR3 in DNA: TGTGCCAGCAGTGAAAGGTACACTGAAGCTTTCTTT.

The CDR3 nucleotides are TGTGCCAGCAGCACGACTAGTCTTAATGAGCAGTTCTTC. Protein sequence: CASSTTSLNEQFF. V usage is TRBV11-3 and J usage is TRBJ2-1; possibly TRBD2 for D (6 bases). The CDR3 loop spans 13 amino acids. V lost 5 bases and J lost 7, with 12 bases in between. Looked up from germline, CDR1 is SGHNT and CDR2 is YENEEA.

The CDR3 coding sequence is TGTGCCAGCAGCCCACCTAGCGGGAGGAGGGACGAGCAGTACTTC. This encodes CASSPPSGRRDEQYF. The chain is built from TRBV7-2 and TRBJ2-7, with 11 positions matching TRBD2. V lost 5 bases to trimming and J lost 5 bases; unmatched junction nucleotides: 8. The CDR3 is 15 amino acids. Germline V gene lookup returns CDR1 SGHTA and CDR2 FQGNSA. Combining the CDR3 with reference TRBV7-2 and TRBJ2-7 gives the whole variable domain GAGVSQSPSNKVTEKGKDVELRCDPISGHTALYWYRQSLGQGLEFLIYFQGNSAPDKSGLPSDRFSAERTGGSVSTLTIQRTQQEDSAVYLCASSPPSGRRDEQYFGPGTRLTVT.